The subject of this entry is one T cell receptor beta chain. Its target is not known. This CDR3 has 16 residues. CDR1 and CDR2 from the germline V gene are LGHNA and YNFKEQ. Trimming took 4 bases from V and 7 from J; bases not matched to a gene: 11. Resections obtained during corrective heart surgery supplied the thymus tissue. Healthy Finnish infants undergoing corrective surgery for congenital heart defects provided the donor material. Using immunoSEQ multiplex PCR, the repertoire was profiled, and TCRdb retains in-frame clones only, with some absent. This sample has tens of thousands of clones, with roughly 94% found just once. This sample stems from a study of human thymus T cells. Findings of the study overall: Repertoires from thymus and blood appeared to show biased V and J gene usage. Related research examined unrelated individuals and reported that their thymic repertoires overlapped highly.

This rearrangement joins TRBV4-2 to TRBJ1-4; 8 bases fit TRBD1. Sequences were obtained from thymus tissue. The receptor was derived from a girl under two years old with a congenital heart defect but otherwise immunologically healthy. CDR3 coding DNA: TGTGCCAGCAGCCTTAGAAAGGACAGGGTGTTTGAAAAACTGTTTTTT. Translating it yields CASSLRKDRVFEKLFF.